This TCR beta chain was recovered during a study of persistence of HIV-infected CD4 T cells. Trimming cost V 2 bases and J 9 bases, with 11 bases left between them. The germline V gene has CDR1 MNHEY and CDR2 SMNVEV (reference sequence). The CDR3 spans 13 residues. Nonspecific anti-CD3/anti-CD28 bead stimulation represents the broad CD4+ T cell repertoire. Sorting selected CD4+ T cells upregulating both CD40 ligand and CD69. In the case of this clone: Its antigen is unidentified. Within the sample, other DNA sequences also encode this same CDR3.

This was the immunoSEQ version 4 assay in survey mode. TCRdb's copy holds only in-frame clones and misses some; the assay was immunoSEQ multiplex PCR. The table has about 45,000 clones, 80% to 90% seen once. Material: CD4+ T cells sorted from PBMCs after roughly 18-hour stimulation, obtained from a patient who received antiretroviral therapy. The sequence came from an adult woman with HIV who was CMV-seropositive. The chain has TRBV27 and TRBJ1-5; D unclear. This chain's CDR3 is CASSLRQGRPQHF. CDR3 nucleotides: TGTGCCAGCAGTTTAAGACAAGGAAGGCCCCAGCATTTT.